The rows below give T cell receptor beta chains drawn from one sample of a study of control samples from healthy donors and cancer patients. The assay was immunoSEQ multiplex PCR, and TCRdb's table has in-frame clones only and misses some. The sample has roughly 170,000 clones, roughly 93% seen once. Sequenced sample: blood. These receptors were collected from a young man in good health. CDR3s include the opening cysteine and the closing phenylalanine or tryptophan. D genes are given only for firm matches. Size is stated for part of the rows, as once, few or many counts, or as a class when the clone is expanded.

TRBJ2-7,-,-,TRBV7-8,CASSRQYSDEQYF,TGTGCCAGCAGCAGACAATACAGCGACGAGCAGTACTTC
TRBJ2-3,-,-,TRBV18,CASSPNTDTQYF,TGTGCCAGCTCACCAAACACAGATACGCAGTATTTT
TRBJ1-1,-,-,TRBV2,CASSVTVNTEAFF,TGTGCCAGCAGTGTCACTGTTAACACTGAAGCTTTCTTT
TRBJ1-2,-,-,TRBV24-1,CATSDLEGDYGYTF,TGTGCCACCAGTGATTTGGAGGGGGACTATGGCTACACCTTC
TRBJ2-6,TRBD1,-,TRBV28,CASSRDRGNSGANVLTF,TGTGCCAGCAGTCGGGACAGGGGGAACTCTGGGGCCAACGTCCTGACTTTC
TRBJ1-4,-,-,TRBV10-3,CAISESVGEKLFF,TGTGCCATCAGTGAGTCCGTGGGGGAAAAACTGTTTTTT
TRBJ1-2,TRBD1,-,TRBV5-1,CASSPGQEGGYGYTF,TGCGCCAGCAGCCCGGGACAGGAAGGGGGCTATGGCTACACCTTC
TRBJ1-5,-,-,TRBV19,CASSIDRTGTFNQPQHF,TGTGCCAGTAGTATAGATCGAACGGGAACATTCAATCAGCCCCAGCATTTT
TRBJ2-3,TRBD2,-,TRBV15,CATSRGGVFSGGSQSTDTQYF,TGTGCCACCAGCAGAGGCGGTGTTTTTAGCGGGGGGTCCCAAAGCACAGATACGCAGTATTTT
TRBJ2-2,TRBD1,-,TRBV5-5,CASSPGQGINGELFF,TGTGCCAGCAGCCCAGGACAGGGGATTAACGGGGAGCTGTTTTTT
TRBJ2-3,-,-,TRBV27,CASSPSGRWADTQYF,TGTGCCAGCAGTCCTTCGGGGCGGTGGGCAGATACGCAGTATTTT
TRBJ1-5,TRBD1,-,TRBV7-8,CASSPSSGTGSNNQPQHF,TGTGCCAGCAGCCCATCTTCCGGGACAGGGAGCAACAATCAGCCCCAGCATTTT
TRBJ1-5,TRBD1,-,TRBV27,CASSLNRGQPQHF,TGTGCCAGCAGTTTAAACAGGGGTCAGCCCCAGCATTTT
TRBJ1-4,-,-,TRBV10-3,CATQRGRANEKLFF,TGTGCCACCCAAAGAGGGCGGGCTAATGAAAAACTGTTTTTT
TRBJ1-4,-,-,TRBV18,CASSLYHGGGTNEKLFF,TGTGCCAGCTCACTGTACCACGGCGGCGGAACTAATGAAAAACTGTTTTTT
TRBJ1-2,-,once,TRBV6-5,CASSRDSYYGYTF,TGTGCCAGCAGCCGAGACAGCTACTATGGCTACACCTTC
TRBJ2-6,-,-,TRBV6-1,CASSEWLFQTEDHSGANVLTF,TGTGCCAGCAGTGAATGGTTGTTTCAGACGGAAGACCACTCTGGGGCCAACGTCCTGACTTTC
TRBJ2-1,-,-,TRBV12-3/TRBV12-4,CASSVIVVDEQFF,TGTGCCAGCAGTGTAATAGTCGTCGATGAGCAGTTCTTC
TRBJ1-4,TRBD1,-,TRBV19,CASRGQGDEKLFF,TGTGCCAGTAGGGGACAGGGTGATGAAAAACTGTTTTTT
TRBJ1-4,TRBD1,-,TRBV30,CAWRGPGQINEKLFF,TGTGCCTGGAGAGGGCCGGGACAGATAAATGAAAAACTGTTTTTT
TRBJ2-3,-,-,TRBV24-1,CATRGVGDTQYF,TGTGCCACCAGGGGGGTTGGTGATACGCAGTATTTT
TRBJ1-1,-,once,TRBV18,CASSLFGQNTEAFF,TGTGCCAGCTCACTATTTGGCCAGAACACTGAAGCTTTCTTT
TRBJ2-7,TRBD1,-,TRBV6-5,CASRDDRGTYEQYF,TGTGCCAGCAGGGACGACAGGGGGACCTACGAGCAGTACTTC
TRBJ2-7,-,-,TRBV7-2,CASASVAVSGYEQYF,TGTGCCAGCGCATCCGTGGCCGTATCCGGATACGAGCAGTACTTC
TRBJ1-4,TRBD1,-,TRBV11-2,CASSQTGGIEKLFF,TGTGCCAGCAGCCAGACAGGGGGGATTGAAAAACTGTTTTTT
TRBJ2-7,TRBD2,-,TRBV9,CASSIGTSGAAYEQYF,TGTGCCAGCAGCATAGGGACTAGCGGGGCAGCCTACGAGCAGTACTTC
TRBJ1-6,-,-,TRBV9,CASSAGSNSPLHF,TGTGCCAGCAGCGCAGGGTCTAATTCACCCCTCCACTTT
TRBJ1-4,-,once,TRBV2,CASTSLGEKLFF,TGTGCCAGCACCTCCTTAGGAGAAAAACTGTTTTTT
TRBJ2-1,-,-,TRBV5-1,CASSLDGVGFDEQFF,TGCGCCAGCAGCTTGGACGGGGTTGGTTTCGATGAGCAGTTCTTC
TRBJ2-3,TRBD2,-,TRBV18,CASSGTSGYTDTQYF,TGTGCCAGCTCGGGGACTAGCGGATACACAGATACGCAGTATTTT
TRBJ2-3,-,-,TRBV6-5,CASSPGWQDTQYF,TGTGCCAGCAGCCCCGGCTGGCAAGATACGCAGTATTTT